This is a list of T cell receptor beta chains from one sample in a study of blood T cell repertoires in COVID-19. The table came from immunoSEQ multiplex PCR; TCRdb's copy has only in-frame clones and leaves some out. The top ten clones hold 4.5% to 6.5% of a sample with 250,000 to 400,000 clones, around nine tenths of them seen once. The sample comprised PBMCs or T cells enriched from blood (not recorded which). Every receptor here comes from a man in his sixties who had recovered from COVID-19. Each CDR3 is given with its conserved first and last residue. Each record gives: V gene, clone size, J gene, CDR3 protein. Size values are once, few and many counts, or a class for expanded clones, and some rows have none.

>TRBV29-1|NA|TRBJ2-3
CSGRQGTGASTDTQYF
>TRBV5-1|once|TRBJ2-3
CASSLASGRATDTQYF
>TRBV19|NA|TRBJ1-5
CASSARGEEPQHF
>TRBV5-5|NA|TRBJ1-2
CASSLGRTGGLTNYGYTF
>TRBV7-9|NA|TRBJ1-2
CASSLALEGYTF
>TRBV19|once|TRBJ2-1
CASSLESSYNEQFF
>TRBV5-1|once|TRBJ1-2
CASSLTGGATDGYTF
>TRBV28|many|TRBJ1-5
CASSPGQGRYQPQHF
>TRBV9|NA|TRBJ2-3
CASSVGGGPWDTQYF
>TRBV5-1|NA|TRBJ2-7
CASSSRTGGSYEQYF
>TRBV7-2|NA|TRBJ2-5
CASSPRSTSGTQETQYF
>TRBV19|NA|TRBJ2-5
CASSIGGPETQYF
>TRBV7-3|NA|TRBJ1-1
CASSPGGTGDMNTEAFF
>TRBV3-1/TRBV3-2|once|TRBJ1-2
CASSQAGVYGYTF
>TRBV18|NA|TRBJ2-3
CASSPTVDTQYF
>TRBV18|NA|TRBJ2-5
CASSGSAGETQYF
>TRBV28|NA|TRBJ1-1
CASSSPGVGTEAFF
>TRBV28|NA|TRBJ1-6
CASSPRFNSPLHF
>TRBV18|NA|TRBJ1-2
CASSPNNGQISGYTF
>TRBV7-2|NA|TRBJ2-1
CASSGSSYNEQFF
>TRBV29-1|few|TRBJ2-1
CSGLGQGPSSYNEQFF
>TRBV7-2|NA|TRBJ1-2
CASSLSGGYGYTF
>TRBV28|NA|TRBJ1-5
CASSVQGRDQHF
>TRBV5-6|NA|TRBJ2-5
CASSLTGGPETQYF
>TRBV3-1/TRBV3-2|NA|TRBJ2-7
CASSQPRVPPGHPSYEQYF
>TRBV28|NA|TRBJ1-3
CASSREGSGNTIYF
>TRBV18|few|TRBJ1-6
CASSPRTALMASYNSPLHF
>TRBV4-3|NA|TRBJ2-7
CASSQASGSKLEQYF
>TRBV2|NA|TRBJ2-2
CASSGLAANTGELFF
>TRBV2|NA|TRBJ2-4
CASSLTDPKNIQYF
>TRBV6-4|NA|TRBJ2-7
CASSPDGLAGVYEQYF
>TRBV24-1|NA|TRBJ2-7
CATSDVAGGTYEQYF
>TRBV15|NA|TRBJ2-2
CATSSRGATGELFF
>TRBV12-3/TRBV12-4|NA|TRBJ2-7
CASSFFTTYEQYF
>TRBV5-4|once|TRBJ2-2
CASSLLQTNTGELFF
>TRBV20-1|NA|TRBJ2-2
CSASSRDSNTGELFF
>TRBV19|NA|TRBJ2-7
CASRNTTQGHEQYF
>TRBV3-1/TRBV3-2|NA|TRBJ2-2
CASSHRNTGELFF
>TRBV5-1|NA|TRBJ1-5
CASSPGQGGQPQHF
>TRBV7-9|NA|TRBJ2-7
CASTHAQGRLYEQYF
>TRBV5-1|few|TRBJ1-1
CASSKGQGDTEAFF
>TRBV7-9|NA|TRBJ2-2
CASSPRTSGRGRITGELFF
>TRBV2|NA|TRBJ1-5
CASSGYGASQPQHF
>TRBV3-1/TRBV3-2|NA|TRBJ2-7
CASSREPPPGQGFWSYEQYF
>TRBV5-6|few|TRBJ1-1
CASSFGQGGTEAFF
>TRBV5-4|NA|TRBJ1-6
CASSLNGVSGPLHF
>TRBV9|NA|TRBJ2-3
CASSSGLAGGVDTQYF
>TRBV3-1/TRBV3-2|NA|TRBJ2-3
CASSQDTGTDTQYF
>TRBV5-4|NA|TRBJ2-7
CASSGGLAGGTYEQYF
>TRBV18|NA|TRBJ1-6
CASSPRRVDSYNSPLHF
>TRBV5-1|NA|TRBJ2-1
CASSLGGGRPSYNEQFF
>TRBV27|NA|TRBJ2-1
CASSLLLANNEQFF
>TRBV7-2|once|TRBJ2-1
CASSLRLAIDEQFF
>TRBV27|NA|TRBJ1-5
CASSFVGGNQPQHF
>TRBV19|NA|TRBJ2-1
CASSFLASGSNEQFF